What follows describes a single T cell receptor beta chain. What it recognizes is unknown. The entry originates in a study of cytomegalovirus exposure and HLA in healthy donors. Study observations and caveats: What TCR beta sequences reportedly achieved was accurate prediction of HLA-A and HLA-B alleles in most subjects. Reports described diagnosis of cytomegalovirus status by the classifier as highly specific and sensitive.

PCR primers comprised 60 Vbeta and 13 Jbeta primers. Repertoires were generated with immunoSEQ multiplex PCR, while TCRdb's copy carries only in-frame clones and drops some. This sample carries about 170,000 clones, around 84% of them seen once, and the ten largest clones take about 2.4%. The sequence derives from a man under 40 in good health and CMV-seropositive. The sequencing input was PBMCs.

The CDR3 reads CASPGVGTVNTEAFF. Written as DNA, the CDR3 is TGTGCCAGCCCAGGGGTCGGGACAGTCAACACTGAAGCTTTCTTT. This chain joins TRBV28 and TRBJ1-1; 7 nucleotides match TRBD1. CDR3 length: 15 amino acids. Per the germline V gene, CDR1 is MDHEN and CDR2 is SYDVKM. After removal of 8 bases from V and 2 bases from J, the junction contained 11 bases not matched to a gene.